This T cell receptor beta chain is drawn from a study of blood T cell repertoires in COVID-19. Assignments of participants to cohorts depended upon their own reported clinical history. Recovered status applied to Cohort 3 donors who had two consecutive negative PCRs. It also applied to those with clearance or with symptom resolution. Some clones are missing from TCRdb's copy, which holds only in-frame ones; the method was immunoSEQ multiplex PCR. The data show around 330,000 clones, roughly 89% seen once. The CDR3 sequence is 14 residues long. Germline lookup yields CDR1 SGHRS and CDR2 YFSETQ. Trimming removed 0 bases from V and 0 bases from J, with 4 bases in between. The count of this clone is one.

This rearrangement joins TRBV5-1 to TRBJ1-3; no reliable D call. The sequenced sample was PBMCs or T cells enriched from blood (not recorded which). This TCR derives from a young woman who had recovered from COVID-19. The CDR3: CASSLASSGNTIYF. Written as DNA, the CDR3 is TGCGCCAGCAGCTTGGCGAGCTCTGGAAACACCATATATTTT.